Sequencing of this TCR beta chain was carried out in a study of cytomegalovirus exposure and HLA in healthy donors (dated 2017 in TCRdb). In terms of the full investigation: In an earlier analysis of about 560 of the donors, around 290 Gb of sequence data and roughly 100 million unique TCR beta sequences from some 170 million T cells were reported. A separate validation cohort of about 110 different subjects was used in addition to the roughly 720-subject first cohort. The number of typed donors differed by locus: about 629-630 for A, B, C, DRB1 and DQB1; approximately 520 for DQA1; fewer than 610 for DPA1; and roughly 450 for DPB1. An early release covering roughly 640 HLA-typed donors comprised approximately 300 gigabases of sequencing data and roughly 85 million unique TCR sequences. Because of strong linkage in the cohort, five DR-DQ haplotypes were treated as single units for association and clustering. HLA typing included class I and class II loci at four-digit resolution. Rather than using new phenotypic data, the later analysis identified candidate immune exposures from TCR beta sequences and from how often those sequences occurred across donors. The study aimed to test whether cataloging public T cell receptors could reveal signatures of past pathogen exposure. An earlier analysis of about 620 of the donors applied high-throughput TCR beta sequencing to assess whether each TCR beta V gene segment acted as functional or pseudogenic. A later analysis re-examined previously published TCR beta repertoires from roughly 720 donors and added high-resolution HLA genotyping to investigate patterns of TCR occurrence. On average, 235,054 unique TCR beta nucleotide sequences were sequenced per donor among 398 genotyped donors of the cohort, with roughly 18% of those sequences being non-productive. Using immunosequencing, the study profiled T cell repertoires from about 650 subjects and related those repertoires to cytomegalovirus serostatus. Genome-wide SNP genotypes for about 55% of the roughly 670 donors were used in a later genetic analysis, which treated that subset as a discovery cohort. All discovery cohort repertoires had been generated using a single sequencing platform. Donor age, sex, ethnicity and CMV serostatus were compiled together with the repertoire data. High-throughput TCR immunosequencing, statistical association of individual TCRs with disease status, and machine learning were combined to predict cytomegalovirus infection status. Among the roughly 390 genotyped donors, about 83% belonged to the genetic ancestry cluster associated with self-reported Caucasian donors. The paper as a whole reports these results and caveats: Linkage disequilibrium might explain the correlated functional status among segregating V segments, but an unknown experimental factor could not be ruled out. A later genetic analysis reported fewer N-insertions in productive TCRs among donors in an Asian-associated ancestry cluster than the roughly 700-donor mean. The classifier was reported to diagnose cytomegalovirus status with high specificity and sensitivity in both the original cohort and the validation cohort. In a later genetic analysis, a missense DCLRE1C variant was associated with V-gene and J-gene trimming of TCR beta chains, and the association was replicated in an independent cohort. A later analysis associated 15,000 to 20,000 TCR beta sequences with specific HLA alleles at a false discovery rate of 0.05. A later analysis found that most CMV-associated TCR beta chains appeared HLA-restricted, with HLA associations seemingly driven largely by CMV exposure. Because counts were too low, 15 to 20 rarely observed V segments, including chromosome 9 orphons, were excluded from the earlier analysis of several hundred of the donors. According to a later analysis, TCR association rates differed among HLA loci, with DRB1 alleles showing the most associated TCRs and HLA-C alleles showing the fewest. The study listed 164 TCR beta chains as associated with cytomegalovirus. In a later analysis, several top co-occurrence clusters were reported to appear linked to parvovirus B19, influenza, CMV and Epstein-Barr virus. Across donors, most TCR sequences were observed very rarely, whereas some public TCRs were present in many individuals. For the cohort, immune exposure information was limited to CMV serostatus. It was suggested by the authors that the approach could potentially be generalized to other disease states and immunological phenotypes. In vitro tests confirmed that three of the cytomegalovirus-associated TCR beta chains recognize cytomegalovirus antigens. A further reported finding was that TCR beta sequences accurately predicted the HLA-A and HLA-B alleles for most subjects in the first cohort. The presence/absence analyses assumed that sequencing depth was roughly uniform across donors, and that assumption may not be true. In a later analysis, HLA-associated TCR beta chains were found to be more clonally expanded and to have lower generation probabilities than equally common non-associated chains. In an earlier analysis of approximately 590 of the donors, most TCR beta V segments were observed in productive rearrangements about 87% or about 30% of the time, broadly matching IMGT annotations. Because some donors lacked HLA typing at each locus, the association tests relied only on the typed subset. Because the 87-base-pair reads could not distinguish some IMGT-functional V segments, including TRBV6-2 and TRBV6-3, those segments were excluded. Only TCR beta chains were sequenced in this cohort, and the absence of alpha or paired-chain data limited detectable features. Strong co-occurrence of HLA alleles, especially DR and DQ, made assigning TCR associations to individual alleles difficult. A cluster of highly shared sequence variants was judged likely to be a technical artifact of the sequencing pipeline.

The library relied on the immunoSEQ multiplex PCR assay. The multiplex PCR relied on a mix of 60 forward primers for TCR Vbeta segments and 13 reverse primers for TCR Jbeta segments. The CDR3 region of rearranged TCR beta genes was amplified from genomic DNA with a multiplex PCR assay. The Illumina HiSeq System was used to sequence the amplified TCR beta libraries as 87-base-pair reads. Per the authors' processing: Across the 500 to 850 repertoires, a later analysis counted tens of millions of unique TCR beta chains, approximately 12 million of which were shared by at least two donors. Raw reads were error-corrected and collapsed into unique sequences with a nearest-neighbor algorithm that merged closely related sequences to remove PCR and sequencing errors. CDR3 sequences were aligned to IMGT reference sequences to assign V, D and J gene segments. For a sequence to be retained, a match of at least six nucleotides to both a V gene segment and a J gene segment was required. A rearrangement counted as productive if the CDR3 had no stop codons and remained in frame with V and J, and every other rearrangement counted as non-productive. Following IMGT convention, CDR3 was defined as the stretch from the second conserved V-encoded cysteine up to the conserved J-encoded phenylalanine. The earlier analysis of more than 450 of the donors excluded sequences that lacked an unambiguous match to a single V gene segment. An earlier analysis of just under 600 of the donors called V segments functional above 56.7% productive rearrangements and segregating when the between-donor standard deviation exceeded 5%. To diagnose cytomegalovirus status from the catalog of TCR beta chain sequences, a statistical classification framework was built. A later analysis assigned V and J genes by comparing TCR nucleotide sequences with IMGT/GENE-DB human TR gene sequences. Using the TCRdist pipeline, a later analysis assigned CDR3 sequences along with most-parsimonious VDJ recombination scenarios. A later analysis defined each TCR beta chain by its CDR3 amino acid sequence plus V-gene family, and excluded reads lacking a unique V-gene family. In a later analysis, fewer than 650 highly shared, low-generation-probability nucleotide sequences were removed to address suspected cross-contamination and a sequencing artifact. In a later analysis, a clonal expansion index for each public chain was calculated from normalized within-repertoire ranks of inferred template counts. A later analysis computed generation probabilities with a VDJ recombination model fitted to out-of-frame rearrangements, and checked the results against IGoR. In a later analysis, TCR-TCR, TCR-HLA and TCR-CMV co-occurrence was scored with hypergeometric tests, and a repertoire-size bias correction was applied to TCR pairs. To estimate false discovery rates, a later analysis permuted the HLA or CMV assignments 20 times. In a later analysis, co-occurring TCRs were grouped using DBSCAN, and TCRdist sequence similarity was added for clustering within HLA-allele-positive subsets. Co-occurrence clustering excluded repertoires with fewer than 30,000 or more than 120,000 public chains, plus five with anomalous nucleotide sharing. TCRdb retrieved this table from immuneACCESS and kept in-frame rearrangements only. Not all clones are present; in checked studies, unresolved V genes account for under half, and no reason is known for the remainder. For V, J and clone size, that table is used; D and trimming come from the DNA. Counted in this sample were 150,000 to 200,000 clones; around 80% of them appeared once. 6.5% to 8.5% of the sample comes from the top ten.

From cysteine to phenylalanine, the CDR3 is 16 amino acids long. Only CDR3 DNA remains: 48 bases, in frame from the first base. V ends up 3 bases short and J 5 bases short, with an unmatched junction base count of 10. CDR1 and CDR2 were assigned from the germline V gene as SGHDT and YYEEEE. In total, around 600 healthy bone marrow donors made up the cohort. All cohort members were sampled while nominally healthy, although unrecorded immune exposures were likely present. The donor tested CMV seropositive, placing the donor among the 310 or so seropositive members of the cohort. A peripheral blood sample was provided by each donor, and peripheral blood mononuclear cells were used for TCR beta sequencing. Genomic DNA was extracted from the blood cell samples with the Qiagen DNeasy Blood Extraction Kit. A note on this clone: No cognate antigen has been identified for it. No per-base quality is available; no much larger clone lies one base away.

Material: PBMCs. The TCR comes from a man aged 25-45 years in good health and CMV-seropositive. This sequence uses TRBV5-6 and TRBJ2-5; 10 nucleotides in the junction match TRBD1. The CDR3 here reads CASSSIGTGETETQYF. The bases are TGTGCCAGCAGCTCTATAGGGACAGGGGAAACGGAGACCCAGTACTTC.